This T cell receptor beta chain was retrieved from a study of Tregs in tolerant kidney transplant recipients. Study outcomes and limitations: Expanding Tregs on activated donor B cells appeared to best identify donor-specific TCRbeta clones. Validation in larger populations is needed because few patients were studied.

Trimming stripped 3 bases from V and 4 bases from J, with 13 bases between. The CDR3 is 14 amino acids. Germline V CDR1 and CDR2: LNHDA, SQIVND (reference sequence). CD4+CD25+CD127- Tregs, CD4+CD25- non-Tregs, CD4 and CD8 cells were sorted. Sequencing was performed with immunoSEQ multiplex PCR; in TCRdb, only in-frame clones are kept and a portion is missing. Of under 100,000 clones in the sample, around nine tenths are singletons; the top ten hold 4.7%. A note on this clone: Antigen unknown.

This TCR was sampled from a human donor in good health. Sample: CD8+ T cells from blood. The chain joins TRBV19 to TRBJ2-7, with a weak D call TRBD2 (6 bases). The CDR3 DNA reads TGTGCCAGTAGTATTGCGGGGAGACTATACGAGCAGTACTTC. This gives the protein CASSIAGRLYEQYF.